The entry below gives a single T cell receptor (beta chain) sequence along with its context. TCRdb's table, derived via immunoSEQ multiplex PCR, lists solely in-frame clones and lacks some. The sample contains 100,000 to 150,000 clones, about 93% of which appear only once. The record originates from a study of control samples from healthy donors and cancer patients. Trimming shortened V by 4 bases and J by 2 bases, and 14 bases separated the two germline ends. The CDR3 extends over 15 amino acids. Germline lookup yields CDR1 SGHRS and CDR2 YFSETQ. The chain employs TRBV5-1 and TRBJ2-3, with D hard to call. The origin of this receptor is a man aged 18 to 29 in good health. The sequenced material came from blood. The CDR3 region has the DNA TGCGCCAGCAGCCTCGGCGACCTCCTCACAGATACGCAGTATTTT. Amino acids: CASSLGDLLTDTQYF.